What follows are 10 T cell receptor delta chains derived from one specimen sequenced in a study of Vδ1+ human thymocytes. Findings of the study overall: In the thymus, TRG and TRD repertoires looked highly polyclonal with Gaussian CDR3 lengths.

Their specific antigens are unknown. Sequences come from RNA converted to cDNA by reverse transcription. The CDR3 regions were amplified by multiplex PCR from V-gene primers to a constant-region primer. TCRdb ran CATT on the multiplex PCR reads. This sample carries about 75,000 delta-chain clones, about 35% of them seen once, and the ten largest clones take about 0.24%. Source material: Vdelta1+ gamma-delta thymocytes from the thymus. The subset is: FACS-sorted CD3+ TCRalphabeta- TCRVdelta1+ TCRVdelta2- thymocytes. Receptor source: a boy younger than two who had congenital heart surgery.

The J gene is TRDJ1, the V gene TRDV1; 7 nucleotides agree with TRDD3. Per germline, CDR1 TSWWSYY and CDR2 QGS. V was pared by 7 bases and J by 0 bases, with 11 bases of the junction left unmatched. CDR3 length: 16 amino acids. The CDR3 DNA follows: TGTGCTCTTGATCCCTTATGGGGGACTAACACCGATAAACTCATCTTT. It specifies CALDPLWGTNTDKLIF.

As regards this clone: Other DNA sequences in the sample encode the same CDR3. The chain uses TRDV1 and TRDJ1, with D maybe TRDD3 (5 bases). CDR1 and CDR2 from the germline V gene are TSWWSYY and QGS. The CDR3 length is 18 residues. V was trimmed by 8 bases and J by 0 bases, leaving 25 bases between them. CDR3 DNA: TGTGCTCTTAGGCACCCTTGGGGTATAATTTCGTACACCGATAAACTCATCTTT. This gives the protein CALRHPWGIISYTDKLIF.

Only a few counts were recorded for this clone. This sequence joins TRDV2 and TRDJ3; 13 bases map to TRDD3. Germline trimming cut 5 bases from V and 2 bases from J; bases unmatched to any gene: 14. The V gene's germline CDR1 is GEAIGNYY and CDR2 EKD. The CDR3 runs 21 residues. CDR3 region: CACAFVLGDTRQPWDTRQMFF. DNA for the CDR3: TGTGCCTGTGCCTTCGTACTGGGGGATACGAGGCAGCCCTGGGACACCCGACAGATGTTTTTC.

The gene calls are TRDV1 and TRDJ1, with TRDD3 identical over 13 bases. The CDR3 has 30 amino acids. Trimming cost V 4 bases and J 0 bases; bases outside gene matches: 44. Germline CDR1 reads TSWWSYY; CDR2 reads QGS. The CDR3 spells CALGVGQYWGIRSTPINLLGDTEYTDKLIF. CDR3 nucleotides: TGTGCTCTTGGGGTCGGGCAGTACTGGGGGATACGGAGTACACCGATAAACCTACTGGGGGATACGGAGTACACCGATAAACTCATCTTT.

The rearrangement joins TRDV1 to TRDJ1; 9 bases line up with TRDD3. V was clipped by 0 bases and J by 0 bases; unmatched bases: 11. The CDR3 is 19 amino acids. The germline gives CDR1 TSWWSYY, CDR2 QGS. This CDR3 is CALGELLGEACRYTDKLIF. The DNA for the CDR3 is TGTGCTCTTGGGGAACTACTGGGGGAGGCGTGCCGGTACACCGATAAACTCATCTTT.

The rearrangement links TRDV1 to TRDJ1; D may be TRDD3 (8 bases). The CDR3 sequence is 22 residues long. V lost 4 bases and J lost 2, with 35 bases in between. Germline V CDR1 and CDR2: TSWWSYY, QGS. The CDR3 nucleotides are TGTGCTCTTGGGGGGACACCTTCCTTTAGCCTCCGTACTGGGGGGACTACCGATAAACTCATCTTT. The encoded protein is CALGGTPSFSLRTGGTTDKLIF.

The chain is built from TRDV1 and TRDJ1, with 9 bases that match TRDD3. The CDR3 is 17 amino acids. Trimming removed 3 bases from V and 4 bases from J; junction bases left unmatched: 12. Germline V gene lookup returns CDR1 TSWWSYY and CDR2 QGS. DNA for the CDR3: TGTGCTCTTGGGGACACTGGGGGACCCCCTCGTGGCGATAAACTCATCTTT. Encoded protein: CALGDTGGPPRGDKLIF.

In the case of this clone: The sample carries other DNA sequences with the same CDR3. This chain connects TRDV1 to TRDJ1; TRDD3 agrees at 8 bases. CDR3 size: 20 residues. V dropped 2 bases and J dropped 3; count of bases not matched to a gene: 20. The V gene's germline CDR1 is TSWWSYY and CDR2 QGS. The DNA of the CDR3 is TGTGCTCTTGGGGAAAGACACCTACTAGGGATACGCACTTGGTCCGATAAACTCATCTTT. Its protein is CALGERHLLGIRTWSDKLIF.

Points on this clone: Other DNA sequences of this sample code for an identical CDR3. The chain carries TRDV1 and TRDJ2; TRDD3 matches at 12 bases. The CDR3 totals 24 residues. Germline V lookup: CDR1 TSWWSYY, CDR2 QGS. Trimming at V came to 0 bases and at J to 0 bases, leaving 20 bases not matched to a gene. The CDR3 nucleotides read TGTGCTCTTGGGGAACTATTCCAATCTCAGGCTGGGGGATACGGTCATTCTTTGACAGCACAACTCTTCTTT. Encoded protein: CALGELFQSQAGGYGHSLTAQLFF.

The chain recombines TRDV1 with TRDJ1; 10 positions match TRDD3. CDR3 length equals 19 residues. The junction had 15 bases not matched to a gene; V was cut back by 5 bases and J by 0 bases. Per germline, CDR1 TSWWSYY and CDR2 QGS. The CDR3 sequence is CALGISLRGDTPYTDKLIF. The CDR3 DNA reads TGTGCTCTTGGGATTTCTCTACGGGGGGATACGCCGTACACCGATAAACTCATCTTT.